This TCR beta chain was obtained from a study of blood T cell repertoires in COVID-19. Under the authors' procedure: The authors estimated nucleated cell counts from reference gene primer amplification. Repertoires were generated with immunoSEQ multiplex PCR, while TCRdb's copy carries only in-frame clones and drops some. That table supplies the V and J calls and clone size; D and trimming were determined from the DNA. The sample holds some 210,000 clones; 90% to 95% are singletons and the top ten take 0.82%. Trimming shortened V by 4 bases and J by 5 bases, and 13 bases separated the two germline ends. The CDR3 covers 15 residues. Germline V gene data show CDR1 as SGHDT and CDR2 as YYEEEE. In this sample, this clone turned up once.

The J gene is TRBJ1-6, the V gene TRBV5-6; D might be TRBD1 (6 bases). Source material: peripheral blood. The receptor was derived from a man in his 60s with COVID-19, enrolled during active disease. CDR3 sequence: CASSVGGRNNSPLHF. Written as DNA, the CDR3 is TGTGCCAGCAGCGTGGGGGGGCGGAATAATTCACCCCTCCACTTT.